These 9 T cell receptor beta chains were sequenced from one sample in a study of Tregs in tolerant kidney transplant recipients. Repertoires were generated with immunoSEQ multiplex PCR, while TCRdb's copy carries only in-frame clones and drops some. The repertoire consists of 70,000 to 95,000 clones, with approximately 90% occurring once and the leading ten covering approximately 0.33%. The material was Tregs from blood, obtained before the transplant. Source of these receptors: a human donor who received a combined kidney and bone marrow transplant.

The gene calls are TRBV30 and TRBJ2-1; TRBD2 is a possible D gene (6 bases). Germline V CDR1 and CDR2: GTSNPN, SVGIG (reference sequence). Between the trimmed V and J ends, which lost 7 bases and 4 bases, there was a span of 14 bases. This CDR3 comprises 13 residues. This CDR3 is CASSSDPYNEQFF. DNA of the CDR3: TGTGCCTCGTCTAGCGATCCGTACAATGAGCAGTTCTTC. Full variable domain (remainder filled in from reference TRBV30 and TRBJ2-1): SQTIHQWPATLVQPVGSPLSLECTVEGTSNPNLYWYRQAAGRGLQLLFYSVGIGQISSEVPQNLSASRPQDRQFILSSKKLLLSDSGFYLCASSSDPYNEQFFGPGTRLTVL.

This clone occurred once. V and J are TRBV5-1 and TRBJ2-7; 7 nucleotides align to TRBD1. The germline V gene encodes CDR1 SGHRS and CDR2 YFSETQ. V was pared by 0 bases and J by 3 bases, with 12 bases of the junction left unmatched. This CDR3 spans 17 amino acids. As DNA, the CDR3 is TGCGCCAGCAGCTTGGGTATCCGGGCAGGGGGATTCTACGAGCAGTACTTC. This codes for CASSLGIRAGGFYEQYF. Looking up the rest from reference TRBV5-1 and TRBJ2-7 gives the full variable domain: KAGVTQTPRYLIKTRGQQVTLSCSPISGHRSVSWYQQTPGQGLQFLFEYFSETQRNKGNFPGRFSGRQFSNSRSEMNVSTLELGDSALYLCASSLGIRAGGFYEQYFGPGTRLTVT.

The rearrangement links TRBV27 to TRBJ2-1; D not resolved. Per germline, CDR1 MNHEY and CDR2 SMNVEV (reference sequence). V lost 2 bases and J lost 1, with 9 bases in between. CDR3 length: 15 amino acids. The CDR3 reads CASSLLPHSYNEQFF. CDR3 coding DNA: TGTGCCAGCAGTTTACTGCCTCATTCCTACAATGAGCAGTTCTTC.

About this clone itself: One end of the junction varies from germline; a read error may be responsible. Different DNA sequences within this sample yield the same CDR3. The chain uses TRBV5-6 and TRBJ2-3, with D uncertain. Germline V gene lookup returns CDR1 SGHDT and CDR2 YYEEEE. This CDR3 spans 14 amino acids. CDR3 DNA sequence: TGCGCCAGCAGCCTTAAGAATAGCACAGATACGCAGTATTTT. The encoded protein is CASSLKNSTDTQYF.

In nucleotides, the CDR3 is TGTGCCAGCAGCTTGCCCAAACGACTAGCGGGCCCCTACGAGCAGTACTTC. Translating it yields CASSLPKRLAGPYEQYF. The rearrangement joins TRBV5-4 to TRBJ2-7; 10 bases agree with TRBD2. Germline V CDR1 and CDR2: SGHNT, YYREEE (reference sequence). The V gene end was trimmed by 1 base and the J gene end by 2 bases; junction bases not matched to a gene: 9. The CDR3 loop spans 17 amino acids.

The rearrangement uses TRBV11-2 and TRBJ1-2, with 7 bases fitting TRBD1. Per the germline V gene, CDR1 is SGHAT and CDR2 is FQNNGV. The CDR3 is 15 residues long. V was pared by 3 bases and J by 4 bases, with 8 bases of the junction left unmatched. Written as DNA, the CDR3 is TGTGCCAGCAGCTTGGGGGACAGCAGATTCTATGGCTACACCTTC. Translated: CASSLGDSRFYGYTF.

This clone appeared once. The chain employs TRBV7-6 and TRBJ2-3; 12 bases are a match to TRBD2. The germline V gene encodes CDR1 SGHVS and CDR2 FNYEAQ. The V segment lost 5 bases and the J segment 0 bases; nucleotides outside the gene matches: 12. This CDR3 spans 19 amino acids. The CDR3 sequence: CASSRILAGGPPSTDTQYF. CDR3 coding DNA: TGTGCCAGCAGCCGAATACTAGCGGGAGGCCCCCCTAGCACAGATACGCAGTATTTT.

The chain joins TRBV7-6 to TRBJ2-7, with 8 positions matching TRBD1. Germline V gene data show CDR1 as SGHVS and CDR2 as FNYEAQ. This CDR3 comprises 15 residues. The V gene end was trimmed by 5 bases and the J gene end by 5 bases; junction bases not matched to a gene: 11. CDR3 region: CASSPSTGEVHEQYF. The CDR3 DNA is TGTGCCAGCAGCCCCTCGACAGGGGAGGTCCACGAGCAGTACTTC.

The rearrangement joins TRBV27 to TRBJ2-5, with 8 bases matching TRBD2. V gave up 5 bases and J gave up 5 bases; unmatched junction bases: 10. Germline loops: CDR1 MNHEY, CDR2 SMNVEV (reference sequence). The CDR3 length is 15 residues. The CDR3 coding sequence is TGTGCCAGCAGTCCAACGGGAGGGCGGGCGGAGACCCAGTACTTC. Translating gives CASSPTGGRAETQYF.